These 20 T cell receptor beta chains were all obtained from the same sample, sequenced in a study of beta chain features in type 1 diabetes. Since all of the isolated RNA was reverse transcribed, expressed TCRB transcripts were what got sequenced. The data were produced by immunoSEQ multiplex PCR, yet TCRdb's version contains in-frame clones alone and is incomplete. The data show around 250,000 clones, approximately 15% seen once. The study's findings and limits: Among all four CD4+ subsets, Type 1 diabetes patients had TCRB CDR3s that were moderately but significantly shorter.

No cognate antigen is known for these TCRs. The sequencing sample was made of naive CD4+ T cells from blood. The receptor set was obtained from a man aged 30-40 years with type 1 diabetes.

The chain combines TRBV7-2 with TRBJ1-2; D is undetermined. The germline V gene encodes CDR1 SGHTA and CDR2 FQGNSA. Trimming shortened V by 5 bases and J by 2 bases, and 15 bases separated the two germline ends. This CDR3 has 15 amino acids. The CDR3 DNA reads TGTGCCAGCAGCCCCCCTGGCCAGGCAAACTATGGCTACACCTTC. It specifies CASSPPGQANYGYTF.

V and J are TRBV2 and TRBJ2-3; 10 positions match TRBD2. This CDR3 comprises 13 residues. Per the germline V gene, CDR1 is SNHLY and CDR2 is FYNNEI. The ends lost 10 bases at V and 1 base at J; junction bases unmatched: 2. CDR3 region: CATGTSGTDTQYF. Here the CDR3 DNA reads TGTGCCACCGGGACTAGCGGCACAGATACGCAGTATTTT.

This sequence joins TRBV7-2 and TRBJ1-2, with TRBD1 identical over 7 bases. The trim removed 6 bases at V and 2 bases at J, leaving 9 bases unmatched. The V gene's germline CDR1 is SGHTA and CDR2 FQGNSA. The CDR3 contains 15 residues. CDR3 in amino acids: CASSRQGFMNYGYTF. As DNA, the CDR3 is TGTGCCAGCAGTCGACAGGGCTTTATGAACTATGGCTACACCTTC.

V is TRBV19 and J is TRBJ1-2; TRBD1 aligns across 9 bases. Germline CDR1 reads LNHDA; CDR2 reads SQIVND (reference sequence). Trimming at V came to 6 bases and at J to 4 bases, leaving 6 bases not matched to a gene. This CDR3 comprises 14 residues. The CDR3 protein is CASRPGQGTYGYTF. The DNA of the CDR3 is TGTGCCAGTAGGCCGGGACAGGGAACCTATGGCTACACCTTC.

This rearrangement joins TRBV29-1 to TRBJ1-5; 10 nucleotides align to TRBD1. There are 12 residues in the CDR3. The J segment lost 6 bases and the V segment lost 4 bases, leaving 0 bases of the junction unmatched. The germline V gene has CDR1 SQVTM and CDR2 ANQGSEA. The CDR3 sequence: CSVGTGGQPQHF. The DNA for the CDR3 is TGCAGCGTTGGGACAGGGGGTCAGCCCCAGCATTTT.

The table lists this clone with a few counts. The rearrangement joins TRBV23-1 to TRBJ1-1; D unclear. TRBV23-1 is an ORF, and what it does is uncertain. CDR3 length equals 13 residues. The V end was cut by 8 bases, the J end by 0 bases, with 10 bases between. The CDR3 protein is CASGEGVNTEAFF. DNA of the CDR3: TGCGCCAGCGGTGAGGGTGTGAACACTGAAGCTTTCTTT.

V is TRBV2 and J is TRBJ2-1; TRBD2 matches 10 bases. Losses at the gene ends were 5 bases for V and 7 bases for J; bases not matched to a gene: 8. CDR1 is SNHLY and CDR2 is FYNNEI in the germline V gene. This CDR3 has 15 amino acids. CDR3 sequence: CASSLQRGGRNEQFF. The CDR3 DNA sequence: TGTGCCAGCAGTCTTCAGCGGGGGGGAAGGAATGAGCAGTTCTTC.

The V and J genes are TRBV6-5 and TRBJ1-5; D unclear. The germline CDR1 and CDR2 sequences are MNHEY and SVGAGI. CDR3 length equals 13 residues. V was cut by 5 bases and J by 4 bases, with 9 bases left in between. Here the CDR3 reads CASSNRENQPQHF. DNA of the CDR3: TGTGCCAGCAGTAACCGGGAGAATCAGCCCCAGCATTTT.

V usage is TRBV11-2 and J usage is TRBJ2-3, with unresolved D. The germline gives CDR1 SGHAT, CDR2 FQNNGV. The germline V and J ends were trimmed by 7 bases and 2 bases, with 4 bases remaining between them. The CDR3 contains 11 residues. CDR3 protein: CASTITDTQYF. In DNA form, the CDR3 reads TGTGCCAGCACAATCACAGATACGCAGTATTTT.

This clone showed up just a few times. The gene calls are TRBV2 and TRBJ2-5; 11 nucleotides align to TRBD2. V dropped 4 bases and J dropped 5; count of bases not matched to a gene: 0. CDR3 length: 13 amino acids. Germline CDR1 SNHLY, CDR2 FYNNEI. DNA of the CDR3: TGTGCCAGCAGTGGACTAGCGGGGGAGACCCAGTACTTC. It is translated as CASSGLAGETQYF. Filled out from reference TRBV2 and TRBJ2-5, the complete variable domain reads EPEVTQTPSHQVTQMGQEVILRCVPISNHLYFYWYRQILGQKVEFLVSFYNNEISEKSEIFDDQFSVERPDGSNFTLKIRSTKLEDSAMYFCASSGLAGETQYFGPGTRLLVL.

The chain couples TRBV5-1 to TRBJ2-1; no clear D. Deletions cut 0 bases from V and 3 bases from J, with 10 bases between. Germline values: CDR1 SGHRS, CDR2 YFSETQ. The CDR3 has 15 residues. The CDR3 sequence: CASSLGGRSYNEQFF. CDR3 nucleotides: TGCGCCAGCAGCTTGGGTGGTAGGAGCTACAATGAGCAGTTCTTC.

This clone was counted a few times. For the CDR3, the DNA is TGTGCCAGCGCGGACAGGGCATACGAGCAGTACTTC. This translates into CASADRAYEQYF. V usage is TRBV6-5 and J usage is TRBJ2-7; 8 bases are a match to TRBD1. In germline, CDR1 is MNHEY, CDR2 SVGAGI. Trimming cost V 8 bases and J 4 bases; bases outside gene matches: 4. This CDR3 has 12 residues.

This clone was counted a few times. V and J are TRBV7-9 and TRBJ2-4; 7 bases are shared with TRBD2. The CDR3 has 14 residues. Germline V CDR1 and CDR2: SEHNR, FQNEAQ (reference sequence). Germline trimming cut 4 bases from V and 3 bases from J; bases unmatched to any gene: 3. In DNA form, the CDR3 reads TGTGCCAGCAGCTCGGGAGGTGTCAAAAACATTCAGTACTTC. Translated: CASSSGGVKNIQYF.

This clone appeared a few times. This chain links TRBV14 with TRBJ1-1; D possibly corresponds to TRBD1 (5 bases). Between the trimmed V and J ends, which lost 5 bases and 5 bases, there was a span of 12 bases. There are 13 residues in the CDR3. Germline loops: CDR1 SGHDN, CDR2 FVKESK. The DNA for the CDR3 is TGTGCCAGCAGCGGGCAGGGAAAAACTGAAGCTTTCTTT. Translated, it gives CASSGQGKTEAFF.

The rearrangement joins TRBV6-1 to TRBJ2-5; TRBD2 agrees at 8 bases. After removal of 11 bases from V and 3 bases from J, the junction contained 5 bases not matched to a gene. Germline values: CDR1 MNHNS, CDR2 SASEGT. The CDR3 is 12 residues long. The CDR3, as DNA: TGTGCCGGCGGCGGGGGGAAAGAGACCCAGTACTTC. Translation gives CAGGGGKETQYF.

This clone came up a few times. V usage is TRBV5-4 and J usage is TRBJ2-1; D not certain. This CDR3 is 14 amino acids long. Germline V lookup: CDR1 SGHNT, CDR2 YYREEE (reference sequence). The ends were cut back, 6 bases at V and 5 bases at J, with 15 bases in the middle. CDR3 in amino acids: CASNPVARDNEQFF. As DNA, the CDR3 is TGTGCCAGCAACCCGGTCGCAAGAGACAATGAGCAGTTCTTC.

The V gene is TRBV14, the J gene TRBJ2-3, with a tentative D call TRBD2 (6 bases). The CDR3 is 15 residues long. CDR1 is SGHDN, CDR2 FVKESK, per germline. V lost 2 bases and J 0 bases, leaving 9 bases between the germline ends. CDR3 in amino acids: CASSQSGRSTDTQYF. The CDR3, as DNA: TGTGCCAGCAGCCAAAGCGGGCGTAGCACAGATACGCAGTATTTT.

The rearrangement uses TRBV9 and TRBJ2-2; 7 nucleotides line up with TRBD1. The CDR3 length is 16 residues. Germline V CDR1 and CDR2: SGDLS, YYNGEE. The junction had 10 bases not matched to a gene; V was cut back by 1 base and J by 7 bases. CDR3 DNA: TGTGCCAGCAGCGTACGTCAGGGGGAATTAGGCGGGGAGCTGTTTTTT. Translation: CASSVRQGELGGELFF.

This clone showed up just a few times. This chain uses TRBV5-1 with TRBJ2-1; 10 nucleotides match TRBD1. The germline gives CDR1 SGHRS, CDR2 YFSETQ. Trimming cost V 2 bases and J 9 bases; bases outside gene matches: 8. There are 15 residues in the CDR3. In nucleotides, the CDR3 is TGCGCCAGCAGCTTTTCCCCGACAGGGGGCGGTGAGCAGTTCTTC. Translated: CASSFSPTGGGEQFF.

This clone was counted only a few times. The V gene is TRBV5-1, the J gene TRBJ2-1, with D possibly matching TRBD1 (6 bases). The V gene's germline CDR1 is SGHRS and CDR2 YFSETQ. Trimming took 0 bases from V and 8 from J, leaving 15 bases between them. The CDR3 sequence is 15 residues long. CDR3 nucleotide sequence: TGCGCCAGCAGCTTGGCTGGCGGCAGGGGCGATGAGCAGTTCTTC. This encodes CASSLAGGRGDEQFF.